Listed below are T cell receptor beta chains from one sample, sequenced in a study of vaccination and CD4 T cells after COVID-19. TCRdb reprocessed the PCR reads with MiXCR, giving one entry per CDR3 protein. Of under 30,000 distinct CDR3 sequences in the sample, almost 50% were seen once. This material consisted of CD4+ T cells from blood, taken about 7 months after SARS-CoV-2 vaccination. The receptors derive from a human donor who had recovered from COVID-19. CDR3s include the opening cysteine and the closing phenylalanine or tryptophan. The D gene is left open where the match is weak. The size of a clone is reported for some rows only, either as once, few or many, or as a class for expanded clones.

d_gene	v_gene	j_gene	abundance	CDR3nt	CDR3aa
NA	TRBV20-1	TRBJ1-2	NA	TGCAGTGCCCCGAAAACAACGAACTATGGCTACACCTTC	CSAPKTTNYGYTF
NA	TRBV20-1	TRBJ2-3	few	TGCAGTGCTAACGTCAGGGGCACAGATACGCAGTATTTT	CSANVRGTDTQYF
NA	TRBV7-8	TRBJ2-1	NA	TGTGCCAGCAGCTCCCAAAGACAGACGAATGAGCAGTTCTTC	CASSSQRQTNEQFF
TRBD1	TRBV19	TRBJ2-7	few	TGTGCCAGTAGAGAGACAGGGTCCTACGAGCAGTACTTC	CASRETGSYEQYF
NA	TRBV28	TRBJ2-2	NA	TGCGCCAGCAGCCCGCCTGGGGGGAACACCGGGGAGCTGTTTTTT	CASSPPGGNTGELFF
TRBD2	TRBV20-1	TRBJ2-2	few	TGCAGTGCAGCAGATCCGGGAGGCGGGAAGGACGGGGAGCTGTTTTTT	CSAADPGGGKDGELFF
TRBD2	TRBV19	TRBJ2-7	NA	TGTGCCAGTAGTATGACCAGCGGGAGCAATATCTACGAGCAGTACTTC	CASSMTSGSNIYEQYF
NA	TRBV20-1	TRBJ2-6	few	TGCAGTGCTTCTTTCAGGGTCGTCTCTGGGGCCAACGTCCTGACTTTC	CSASFRVVSGANVLTF
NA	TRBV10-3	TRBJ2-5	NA	TGTGCCATCAGGATGACAGGAGACCAAGAGACCCAGTACTTC	CAIRMTGDQETQYF
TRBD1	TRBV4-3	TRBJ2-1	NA	TGCGCCAGCAGCCACGGGACAGGGGACTACAATGAGCAGTTCTTC	CASSHGTGDYNEQFF
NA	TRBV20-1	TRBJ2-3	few	TGCAGTGCTAGAGATCCGGGCCCGGGGGATACGCAGTATTTT	CSARDPGPGDTQYF
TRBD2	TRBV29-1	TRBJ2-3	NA	TGCAGCGTGAGGACTAGCGGCACAGATACGCAGTATTTT	CSVRTSGTDTQYF
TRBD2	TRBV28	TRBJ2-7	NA	TGTGCCAGCAGTTCGATCGGAGCGGGAAGACCCGAGCAGTACTTC	CASSSIGAGRPEQYF
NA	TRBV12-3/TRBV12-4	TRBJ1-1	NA	TGTGCCAGCAGAAGACAGGCTACGACTTTCTTT	CASRRQATTFF
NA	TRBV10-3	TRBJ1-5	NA	TGTGCCTCCGACAGGCCGATCGGGCTAATGGGGTCTGTTCGTCAGCCCCAGCATTTT	CASDRPIGLMGSVRQPQHF
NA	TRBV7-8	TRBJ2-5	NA	TGTGCCAGCAGCTTGTATCGGGGGCTCCGACAGACCCAGTACTTC	CASSLYRGLRQTQYF
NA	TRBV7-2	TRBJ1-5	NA	TGTGCCAGCAGCTCGGACAATCAGCCCCAGCATTTT	CASSSDNQPQHF
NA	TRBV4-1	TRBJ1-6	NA	TGCGCCAGCAGCCAAGGTGTGACACCAAGCTCCTATAATTCACCCCTCCACTTT	CASSQGVTPSSYNSPLHF
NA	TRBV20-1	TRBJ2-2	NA	TGCAGTGCTAGGCCGGGAGTTCGCACCGGGGAGCTGTTTTTT	CSARPGVRTGELFF
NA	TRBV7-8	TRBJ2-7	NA	TGTGCCAGCAGCTTGATTTTCTACGAGCAGTACTTC	CASSLIFYEQYF
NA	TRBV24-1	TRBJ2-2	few	TGTGCCACCAGTGATTTTTCCAGGCCGAACACCGGGGAGCTGTTTTTT	CATSDFSRPNTGELFF
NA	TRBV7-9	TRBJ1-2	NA	TGTGCCAGCAGCTTAGGCCAGGGGCCCCTTTATGGCTACACCTTC	CASSLGQGPLYGYTF
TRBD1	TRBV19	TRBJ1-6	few	TGTGCCGCGCGGGGCCAGGGGGCGGGTTCACCCCTCCACTTT	CAARGQGAGSPLHF
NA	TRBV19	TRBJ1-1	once	TGTGCCAGTAGTTTTCAGCTGAACACTGAAGCTTTCTTT	CASSFQLNTEAFF
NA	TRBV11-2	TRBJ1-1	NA	TGTGCCAGCAGCTGGGGGGAGACTATGAACACTGAAGCTTTCTTT	CASSWGETMNTEAFF
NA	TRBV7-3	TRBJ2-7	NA	TGTGCCAGCAGCTCGTCGCCAGCCGGGGAGCAGTACTTC	CASSSSPAGEQYF
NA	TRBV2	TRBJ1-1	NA	TGTGCCAGCACCGAGGTTACAGGCAAGTTCACTGAAGCTTTCTTT	CASTEVTGKFTEAFF
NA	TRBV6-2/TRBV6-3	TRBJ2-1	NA	TGTGCCAGCAGCAAGACTAGCTACAATGAGCAGTTCTTC	CASSKTSYNEQFF
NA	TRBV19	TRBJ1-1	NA	TGTGCCAGTAGTATAGTTTGGCGGAACACTGAAGCTTTCTTT	CASSIVWRNTEAFF
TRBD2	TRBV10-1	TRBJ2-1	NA	TGCGCCAGCAGTGAGTCGTTGGCTAGCGGAAAAATGGTTGGGATTGAGCAGTTCTTC	CASSESLASGKMVGIEQFF
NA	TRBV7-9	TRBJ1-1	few	TGTGCCAGCAGCCTGATGAACACTGGAGCTTTCTTT	CASSLMNTGAFF
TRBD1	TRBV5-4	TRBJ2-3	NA	TGTGCCAGCAGCGTTGGGACAGGCACAGATACGCAGTATTTT	CASSVGTGTDTQYF
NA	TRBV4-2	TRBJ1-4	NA	TGTGCCAGCAGCCGAAGGGCGCGGGGGGAAAAACTGTTTTTT	CASSRRARGEKLFF
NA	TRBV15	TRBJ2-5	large	TGTGCCACCAGCAGAGTGTTCGTGGAGACCCAGTACTTC	CATSRVFVETQYF